These 4 T cell receptor beta chains originate from one sample sequenced in a study of blood T cell repertoires in COVID-19. The repertoire was sequenced with immunoSEQ multiplex PCR; TCRdb's copy has only in-frame clones and lacks some. The sample comprises over 600,000 clones, 90% of which are singletons, and under 0.3% rests with the top ten. Sequencing input: peripheral blood. These receptors were taken from a young woman with acute or convalescent COVID-19.

This clone has only a few counts. A read error may produce the germline difference seen at one junction end. The gene calls are TRBV6-2 or TRBV6-3 and TRBJ1-2; tentative D call: TRBD1 (6 bases). This CDR3 has 12 amino acids. Germline V gene data show CDR1 as MNHEY and CDR2 as SVGEGT. The CDR3 spells CASSYSGAPGPF. CDR3 DNA sequence: TGTGCCAGCAGTTACTCGGGGGCCCCGGGCCCCTTC.

The chain carries TRBV25-1 and TRBJ2-7; possible D gene TRBD1, 5 bases. V gave up 4 bases and J gave up 2 bases, with 21 bases separating them. The CDR3 sequence is 17 residues long. Germline CDR1 reads MGHDK; CDR2 reads SYGVNS. CDR3 sequence reads: CASSALGLAAGAYEQYF. DNA of the CDR3: TGTGCCAGCAGTGCCCTGGGGCTGGCGGCAGGAGCCTACGAGCAGTACTTC.

V and J are TRBV27 and TRBJ1-5; 7 nucleotides line up with TRBD1. CDR1 and CDR2 (germline): MNHEY, SMNVEV (reference sequence). The CDR3 runs to 16 residues. J was trimmed by 0 bases and V by 6 bases; bases with no gene match: 8. The CDR3, as DNA: TGTGCCAGCAGAGACAGGGTAGGCTTTAGCAATCAGCCCCAGCATTTT. Amino acids: CASRDRVGFSNQPQHF.

The chain couples TRBV11-2 to TRBJ1-2; 7 bases are a match to TRBD1. The CDR3 totals 15 residues. The V and J ends lost 7 bases and 1 base, in that order; junction bases with no gene match: 9. Germline loops: CDR1 SGHAT, CDR2 FQNNGV. CDR3 coding DNA: TGTGCCAGCACCCCAGGGGCAGGGGGTAACTATGGCTACACCTTC. Translation gives CASTPGAGGNYGYTF.